This T cell receptor (beta chain) was captured by sequencing in a study of graft-versus-host responses after intestinal transplantation. Only in-frame clones appear in the TCRdb table, and some are missing; sequencing was by immunoSEQ multiplex PCR. The data hold about 20,000 clones, with over 35% observed a single time. Proliferating CFSE-low CD3+CD4+ and CD3+CD8+ responders were sorted post-reaction. The CDR3 has 18 residues. Germline loops: CDR1 LNHDA, CDR2 SQIVND (reference sequence). With 3 bases removed from V and 0 bases from J, the gap between germline ends came to 18 bases. General study results and limits: Ileal or blood samples showed some GvH clones first, and such clones were also found in recipient marrow.

The input for sequencing was alloreactive CD4+ T cells from a mixed lymphocyte reaction culture, taken before intestinal transplant. The sample's subset: CFSE-low proliferating T cells sorted from roughly six-day pre-transplant mixed lymphocyte reaction (GvH or HvG direction). The sequence was collected from a human patient who received an intestinal transplant. The chain has TRBV19 and TRBJ1-5; D is possibly TRBD1 (6 bases). The CDR3 bases are TGTGCCAGTAGTATCGGGGGGCAGGTTGGGTATAGCAATCAGCCCCAGCATTTT. Its protein product is CASSIGGQVGYSNQPQHF.